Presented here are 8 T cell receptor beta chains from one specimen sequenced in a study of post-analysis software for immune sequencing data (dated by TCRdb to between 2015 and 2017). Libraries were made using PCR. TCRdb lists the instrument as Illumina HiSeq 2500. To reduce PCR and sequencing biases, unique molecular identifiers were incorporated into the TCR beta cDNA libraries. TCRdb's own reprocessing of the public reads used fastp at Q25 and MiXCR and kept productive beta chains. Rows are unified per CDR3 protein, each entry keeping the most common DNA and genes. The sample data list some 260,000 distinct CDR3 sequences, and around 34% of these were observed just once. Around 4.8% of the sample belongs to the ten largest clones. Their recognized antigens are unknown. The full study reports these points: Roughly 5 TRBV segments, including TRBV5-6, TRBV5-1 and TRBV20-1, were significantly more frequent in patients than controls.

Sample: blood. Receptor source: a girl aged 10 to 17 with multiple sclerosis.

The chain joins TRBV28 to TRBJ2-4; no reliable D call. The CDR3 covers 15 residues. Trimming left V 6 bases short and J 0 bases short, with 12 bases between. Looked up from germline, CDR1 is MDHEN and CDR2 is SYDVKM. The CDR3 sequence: CASSTRTLAKNIQYF. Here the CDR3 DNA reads TGTGCCAGCAGCACTCGAACGCTAGCCAAAAACATTCAGTACTTC.

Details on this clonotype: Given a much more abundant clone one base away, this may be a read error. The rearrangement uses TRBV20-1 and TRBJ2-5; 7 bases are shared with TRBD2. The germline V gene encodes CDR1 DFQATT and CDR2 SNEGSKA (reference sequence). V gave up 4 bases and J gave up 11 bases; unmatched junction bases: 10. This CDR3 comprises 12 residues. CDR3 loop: CSATRTSYEQYF. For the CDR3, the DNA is TGCAGTGCTACCCGGACTAGTTATGAGCAGTACTTC.

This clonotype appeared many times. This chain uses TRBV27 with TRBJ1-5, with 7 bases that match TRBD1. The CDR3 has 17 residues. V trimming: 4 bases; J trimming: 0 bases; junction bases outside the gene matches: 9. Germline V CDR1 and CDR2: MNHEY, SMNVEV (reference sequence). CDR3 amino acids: CASSYTGDPPSNQPQHF. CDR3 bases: TGTGCCAGCAGTTATACAGGGGACCCGCCTAGCAATCAGCCCCAGCATTTT.

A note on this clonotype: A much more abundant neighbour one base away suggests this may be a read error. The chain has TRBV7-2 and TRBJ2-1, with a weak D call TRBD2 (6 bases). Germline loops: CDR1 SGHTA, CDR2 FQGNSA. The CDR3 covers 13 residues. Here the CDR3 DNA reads TGTGCCTGCAGCTTTCGGGAGTACAATGAGCAGTTCTTC. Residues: CACSFREYNEQFF.

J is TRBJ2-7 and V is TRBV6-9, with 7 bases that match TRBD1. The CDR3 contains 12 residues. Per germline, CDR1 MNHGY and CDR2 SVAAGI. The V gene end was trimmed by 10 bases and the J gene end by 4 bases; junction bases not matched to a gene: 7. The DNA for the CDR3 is TGTGCCATCTCGGACAGGACGTACGAGCAGTACTTC. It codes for CAISDRTYEQYF.

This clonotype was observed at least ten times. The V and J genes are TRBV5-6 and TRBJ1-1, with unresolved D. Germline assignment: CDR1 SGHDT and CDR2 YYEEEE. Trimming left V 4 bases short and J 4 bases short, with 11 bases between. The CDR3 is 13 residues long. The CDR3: CASSVWGGTEAFF. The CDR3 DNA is TGTGCCAGCAGCGTTTGGGGAGGCACTGAAGCTTTCTTT.

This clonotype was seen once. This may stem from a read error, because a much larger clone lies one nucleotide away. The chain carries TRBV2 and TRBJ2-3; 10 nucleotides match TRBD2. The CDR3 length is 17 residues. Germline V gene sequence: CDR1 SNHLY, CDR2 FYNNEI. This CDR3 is CASSEWGTSASVGTQNF. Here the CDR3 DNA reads TGTGCCAGCAGTGAGTGGGGGACTAGCGCGTCGGTGGGTACGCAGAATTTT.

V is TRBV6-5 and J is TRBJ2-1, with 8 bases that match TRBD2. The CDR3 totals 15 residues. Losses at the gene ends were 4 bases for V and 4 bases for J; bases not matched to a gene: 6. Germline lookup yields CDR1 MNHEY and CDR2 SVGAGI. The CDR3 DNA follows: TGTGCCAGCAGTTTCGGGACTAGTGAGTACAATGAGCAGTTCTTC. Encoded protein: CASSFGTSEYNEQFF.